The next 5 T cell receptor beta chains were all read from a single sample in a study of T cell repertoires in cytomegalovirus infection. TCRdb re-derived calls from the reads in MiXCR, one entry per CDR3 protein. The sample lists fewer than 550,000 distinct CDR3 sequences; more than 20% were seen once. Sequencing used PBMCs. The source of these receptors is a human donor in good health (CMV status not recorded). Some clones in this sample may be carry-over from other donors' samples.

The rearrangement uses TRBV5-1 and TRBJ1-2, with D uncertain. Germline lookup yields CDR1 SGHRS and CDR2 YFSETQ. Trimming shortened V by 2 bases and J by 2 bases, and 19 bases separated the two germline ends. This CDR3 has 17 amino acids. The CDR3 nucleotides read TGCGCCAGCAGCTTAGGGAGAAAAACAGCCCCCAACTATGGCTACACCTTC. This encodes CASSLGRKTAPNYGYTF.

The rearrangement joins TRBV7-4 to TRBJ2-3; TRBD2 agrees at 10 bases. The germline gives CDR1 SGHVT, CDR2 SQSDAQ. This CDR3 has 16 amino acids. Trimming removed 4 bases from V and 1 base from J; junction bases left unmatched: 5. In DNA, the CDR3 is TGTGCCAGCAGCTCCAAGCGGGAGGGGCGCACAGATACGCAGTATTTT. It encodes CASSSKREGRTDTQYF.

This clonotype was seen repeatedly, ten times or more. The gene calls are TRBV6-6 and TRBJ2-1; 12 nucleotides line up with TRBD2. The CDR3 has 15 amino acids. The germline gives CDR1 MNHNY, CDR2 SVGAGI (reference sequence). Losses at the gene ends were 5 bases for V and 5 bases for J; bases not matched to a gene: 4. The CDR3 reads CASSMTSGGNNEQFF. The CDR3 DNA sequence: TGTGCCAGCAGTATGACTAGCGGGGGAAACAATGAGCAGTTCTTC.

This sequence joins TRBV14 and TRBJ2-1; D not resolved. This CDR3 comprises 17 residues. The germline V and J ends were trimmed by 0 bases and 0 bases, with 12 bases remaining between them. The germline V gene encodes CDR1 SGHDN and CDR2 FVKESK. CDR3: CASSQDPGGSSYNEQFF. The CDR3 region has the DNA TGTGCCAGCAGCCAAGACCCCGGCGGCAGCTCCTACAATGAGCAGTTCTTC.

At least ten counts were recorded for this clonotype. This rearrangement joins TRBV18 to TRBJ2-2, with D possibly matching TRBD1 (5 bases). Trimming cost V 3 bases and J 2 bases, with 10 bases left between them. The CDR3 is 15 residues long. CDR1 and CDR2 from the germline V gene are KGHSH and LQKENI. The CDR3 sequence: CASSPSRDNTGELFF. CDR3 DNA: TGTGCCAGCTCACCCTCCAGGGATAACACCGGGGAGCTGTTTTTT. Full variable domain (rest looked up from reference TRBV18 and TRBJ2-2): NAGVMQNPRHLVRRRGQEARLRCSPMKGHSHVYWYRQLPEEGLKFMVYLQKENIIDESGMPKERFSAEFPKEGPSILRIQQVVRGDSAAYFCASSPSRDNTGELFFGEGSRLTVL.